This T cell receptor beta chain was recorded in a study of blood T cell repertoires in COVID-19. Whole-study context: Donors in the United States, Italy and Spain gave samples during acute or convalescent COVID-19. Nucleic acid was either cDNA or gDNA, and it came from T cells, B-cell-depleted T cells, or PBMCs.

Germline CDR1 SGDLS, CDR2 YYNGEE. This CDR3 region has 15 residues. The J segment lost 6 bases and the V segment lost 0 bases, leaving 7 bases of the junction unmatched. Per the original data handling: Reference gene primer amplification yielded estimated nucleated cell counts. Repertoires were generated with immunoSEQ multiplex PCR, while TCRdb's copy carries only in-frame clones and drops some. V and J calls and clone size are given by that table; D and trimming were obtained from the DNA. The data contain hundreds of thousands of clones, roughly nine tenths of them seen just once; the ten biggest clones take up less than 7.5%.

Sequenced sample: peripheral blood. The chain has TRBV9 and TRBJ1-1; 8 bases are shared with TRBD1. The source is a man between 60 and 75 years old who had recovered from COVID-19. The CDR3 region is CASSVGDRSLPEAFF. In DNA form, the CDR3 reads TGTGCCAGCAGCGTAGGGGACAGGAGTCTACCTGAAGCTTTCTTT.